Below, 9 T cell receptor beta chains from the same sample are listed, as sequenced in a study of blood T cells in healthy people across ages. A second PCR of 7 to 11 cycles used a sample-barcoded 5' primer and a J-beta primer mix. MiXCR, applied by TCRdb to the 5' RACE reads, yields one record per CDR3 protein. The sample records fewer than 750,000 distinct CDR3 sequences, 52% being singletons. Material for sequencing was blood. These receptors all come from a woman aged 80 or over in good health.

This rearrangement joins TRBV3-1 to TRBJ1-1; D is possibly TRBD1 (5 bases). The CDR3 has 13 residues. CDR1 and CDR2 from the germline V gene are LGHDT and YNNKEL (reference sequence). Trimming left V 1 base short and J 5 bases short, with 8 bases between. The CDR3 is CASSQGRATEAFF. CDR3 sequence (DNA): TGTGCCAGCAGCCAAGGCAGGGCAACTGAAGCTTTCTTT.

This rearrangement joins TRBV5-5 to TRBJ1-1; D may be TRBD1 (6 bases). The V gene's germline CDR1 is SGHKS and CDR2 YYEKEE (reference sequence). With 1 base removed from V and 0 bases from J, the gap between germline ends came to 10 bases. This CDR3 is built from 15 residues. CDR3 nucleotides: TGTGCCAGCAGCTTGCAGGGGACGATGAACACTGAAGCTTTCTTT. Translating gives CASSLQGTMNTEAFF.

The CDR3 DNA reads TGCAGCGTACAGGGTTTCCCTACTAATGAAAAACTGTTTTTT. Translation: CSVQGFPTNEKLFF. This chain joins TRBV29-1 and TRBJ1-4; a possible D gene is TRBD1 (6 bases). Trimming removed 6 bases at V and 2 bases at J, with 13 bases between. Germline CDR1 reads SQVTM; CDR2 reads ANQGSEA. The CDR3 runs to 14 residues.

This clonotype was picked up a small number of times. The J gene is TRBJ1-4, the V gene TRBV25-1; 9 positions agree with TRBD1. This CDR3 has 15 amino acids. V shed 5 bases and J 5 bases; nucleotides not matched to a gene: 6. Germline CDR1 and CDR2: MGHDK and SYGVNS. The CDR3 is CASSKRDRVNEKLFF. CDR3 in DNA: TGTGCCAGCAGTAAAAGGGACAGGGTCAATGAAAAACTGTTTTTT.

This clonotype was recorded a few times. This chain connects TRBV12-3 or TRBV12-4 to TRBJ2-6; TRBD1 might be the D (6 bases). The germline V and J ends were trimmed by 4 bases and 2 bases, with 9 bases remaining between them. The CDR3 covers 15 residues. CDR3 bases: TGTGCCAGCAGTTACAGGGCTGCTGGGGCCAACGTCCTGACTTTC. Translated: CASSYRAAGANVLTF.

The chain recombines TRBV10-2 with TRBJ2-3; D possibly corresponds to TRBD1 (6 bases). This CDR3 is 15 amino acids long. Trimming removed 2 bases from V and 10 bases from J, with 19 bases in between. Germline CDR1 WSHSY, CDR2 SAAADI. The CDR3 DNA sequence: TGCGCCAGCAGTGAGAGACAGGTCGCATCGGGGTCGCAGTATTTT. It specifies CASSERQVASGSQYF.

J is TRBJ2-6 and V is TRBV2, with 11 nucleotides matching TRBD1. This CDR3 region has 18 residues. Germline CDR1 reads SNHLY; CDR2 reads FYNNEI. Trimming removed 6 bases from V and 0 bases from J; junction bases left unmatched: 7. Here the CDR3 DNA reads TGTGCCAGCAGGTACTCCGGACAGGGGGCCTCTGGGGCCAACGTCCTGACTTTC. Amino acid sequence: CASRYSGQGASGANVLTF.

This clonotype was observed once. The chain is built from TRBV5-1 and TRBJ2-1; D is perhaps TRBD1 (6 bases). The V and J ends lost 2 bases and 5 bases respectively, with 11 bases between them. The germline V gene encodes CDR1 SGHRS and CDR2 YFSETQ. The CDR3 has 14 amino acids. CDR3 nucleotides: TGCGCCAGCAGCTTACAGGGTAGTCACAATGAGCAGTTCTTC. Protein sequence: CASSLQGSHNEQFF.

This rearrangement joins TRBV10-3 to TRBJ1-2, with a tentative D call TRBD1 (5 bases). The CDR3 sequence is 15 residues long. Germline values: CDR1 ENHRY, CDR2 SYGVKD. V gave up 6 bases and J gave up 5 bases, with 19 bases separating them. The DNA for the CDR3 is TGTGCCATCAGACAGGAGCCTCCCTACGGATATGGCTACACCTTC. Translation gives CAIRQEPPYGYGYTF.